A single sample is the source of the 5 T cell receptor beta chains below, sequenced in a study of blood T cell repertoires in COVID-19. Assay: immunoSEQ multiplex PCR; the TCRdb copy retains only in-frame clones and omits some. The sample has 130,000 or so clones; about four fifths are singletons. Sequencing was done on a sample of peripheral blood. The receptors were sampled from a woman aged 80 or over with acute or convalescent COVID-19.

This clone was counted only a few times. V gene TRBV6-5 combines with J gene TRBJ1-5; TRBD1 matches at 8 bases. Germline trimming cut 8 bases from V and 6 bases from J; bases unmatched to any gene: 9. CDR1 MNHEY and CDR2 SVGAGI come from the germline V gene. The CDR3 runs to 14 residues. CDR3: CASGLQGEGQPQHF. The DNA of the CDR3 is TGTGCCAGCGGGTTACAGGGGGAGGGTCAGCCCCAGCATTTT.

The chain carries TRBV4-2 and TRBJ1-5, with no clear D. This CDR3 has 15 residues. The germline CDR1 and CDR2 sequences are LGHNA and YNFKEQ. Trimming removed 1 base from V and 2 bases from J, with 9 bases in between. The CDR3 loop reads CASSQGGQGNQPQHF. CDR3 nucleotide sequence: TGTGCCAGCAGCCAAGGAGGGCAGGGCAATCAGCCCCAGCATTTT.

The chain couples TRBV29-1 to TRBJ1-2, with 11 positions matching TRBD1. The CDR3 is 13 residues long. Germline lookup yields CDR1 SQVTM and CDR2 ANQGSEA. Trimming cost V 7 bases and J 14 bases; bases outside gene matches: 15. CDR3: CSAAGTGGAWWTF. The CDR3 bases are TGCAGCGCAGCCGGGACAGGGGGTGCTTGGTGGACCTTC.

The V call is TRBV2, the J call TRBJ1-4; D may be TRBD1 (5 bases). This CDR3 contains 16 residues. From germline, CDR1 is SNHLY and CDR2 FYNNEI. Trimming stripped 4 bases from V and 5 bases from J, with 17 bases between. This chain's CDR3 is CASSADSPRFNEKLFF. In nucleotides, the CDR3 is TGTGCCAGCAGTGCCGACAGCCCCAGGTTCAATGAAAAACTGTTTTTT.

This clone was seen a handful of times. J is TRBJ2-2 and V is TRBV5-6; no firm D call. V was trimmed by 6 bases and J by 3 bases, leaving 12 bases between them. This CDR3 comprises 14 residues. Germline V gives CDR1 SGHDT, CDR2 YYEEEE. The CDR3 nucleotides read TGTGCCAGCACCAGAGGAGAATACACCGGGGAGCTGTTTTTT. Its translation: CASTRGEYTGELFF.